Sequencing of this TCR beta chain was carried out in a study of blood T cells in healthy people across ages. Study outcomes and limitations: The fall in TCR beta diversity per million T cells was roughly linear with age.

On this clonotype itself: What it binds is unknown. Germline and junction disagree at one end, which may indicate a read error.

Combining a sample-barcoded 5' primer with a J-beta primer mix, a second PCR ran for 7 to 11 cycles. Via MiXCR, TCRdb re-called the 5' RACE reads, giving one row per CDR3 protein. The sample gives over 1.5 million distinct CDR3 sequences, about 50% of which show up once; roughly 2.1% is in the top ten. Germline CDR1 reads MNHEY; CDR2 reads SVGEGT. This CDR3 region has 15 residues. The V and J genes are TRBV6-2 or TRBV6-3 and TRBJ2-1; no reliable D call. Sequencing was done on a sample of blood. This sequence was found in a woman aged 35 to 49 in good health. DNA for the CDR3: TGTGCCAGCAGTAGGGATTCGAGCTCCCACAATGAGCAGTTCTTC. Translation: CASSRDSSSHNEQFF.